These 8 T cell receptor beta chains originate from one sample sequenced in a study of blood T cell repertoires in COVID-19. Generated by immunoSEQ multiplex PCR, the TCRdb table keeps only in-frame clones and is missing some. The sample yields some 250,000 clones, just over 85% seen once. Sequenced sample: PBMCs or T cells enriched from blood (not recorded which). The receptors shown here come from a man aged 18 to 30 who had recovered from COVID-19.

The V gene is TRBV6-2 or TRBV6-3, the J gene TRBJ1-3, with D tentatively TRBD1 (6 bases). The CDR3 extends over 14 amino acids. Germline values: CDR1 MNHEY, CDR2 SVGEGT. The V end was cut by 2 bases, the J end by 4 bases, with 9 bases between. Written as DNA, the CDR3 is TGTGCCAGCAGTTACCTACAGGGAGGAAACACCATATATTTT. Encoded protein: CASSYLQGGNTIYF.

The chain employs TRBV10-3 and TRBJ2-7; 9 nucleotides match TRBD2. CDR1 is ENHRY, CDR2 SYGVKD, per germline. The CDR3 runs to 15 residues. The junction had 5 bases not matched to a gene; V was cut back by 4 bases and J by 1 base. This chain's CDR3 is CAISAGLARSYEQYF. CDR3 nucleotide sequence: TGTGCCATCAGTGCAGGACTAGCGCGATCCTACGAGCAGTACTTC.

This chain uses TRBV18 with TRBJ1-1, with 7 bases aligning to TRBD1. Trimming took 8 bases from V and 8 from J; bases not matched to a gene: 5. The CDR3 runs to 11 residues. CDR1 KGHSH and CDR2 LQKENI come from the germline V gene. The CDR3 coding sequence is TGTGCCAGCAGGGGACAGCTGGAAGCTTTCTTT. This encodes CASRGQLEAFF.

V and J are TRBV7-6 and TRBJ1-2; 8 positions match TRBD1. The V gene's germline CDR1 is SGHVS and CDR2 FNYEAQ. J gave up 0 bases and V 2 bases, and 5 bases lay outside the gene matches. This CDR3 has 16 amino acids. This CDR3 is CASSLTDRVPNYGYTF. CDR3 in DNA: TGTGCCAGCAGCTTAACGGACAGGGTCCCTAACTATGGCTACACCTTC.

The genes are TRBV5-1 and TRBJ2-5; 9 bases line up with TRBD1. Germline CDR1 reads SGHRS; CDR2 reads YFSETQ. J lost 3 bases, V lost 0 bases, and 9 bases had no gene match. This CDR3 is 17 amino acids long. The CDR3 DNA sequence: TGCGCCAGCAGCTTGGCCCCCTCGGGACAGGGAGAAGAGACCCAGTACTTC. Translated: CASSLAPSGQGEETQYF.

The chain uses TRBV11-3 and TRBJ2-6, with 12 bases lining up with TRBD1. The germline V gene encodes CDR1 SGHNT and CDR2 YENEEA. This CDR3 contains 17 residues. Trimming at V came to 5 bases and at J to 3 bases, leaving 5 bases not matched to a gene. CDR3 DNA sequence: TGTGCCAGCAGCCCGGGACAGGGGGCGGGTGGGGCCAACGTCCTGACTTTC. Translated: CASSPGQGAGGANVLTF. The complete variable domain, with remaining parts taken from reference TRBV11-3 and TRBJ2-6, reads EAGVVQSPRYKIIEKKQPVAFWCNPISGHNTLYWYLQNLGQGPELLIRYENEEAVDDSQLPKDRFSAERLKGVDSTLKIQPAELGDSAVYLCASSPGQGAGGANVLTFGAGSRLTVL.

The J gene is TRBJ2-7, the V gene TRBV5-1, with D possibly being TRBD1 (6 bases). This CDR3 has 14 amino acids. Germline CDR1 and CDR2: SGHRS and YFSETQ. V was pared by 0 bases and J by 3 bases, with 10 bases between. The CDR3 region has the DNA TGCGCCAGCAGCTTGGGGGACATCGGCTACGAGCAGTACTTC. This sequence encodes CASSLGDIGYEQYF.

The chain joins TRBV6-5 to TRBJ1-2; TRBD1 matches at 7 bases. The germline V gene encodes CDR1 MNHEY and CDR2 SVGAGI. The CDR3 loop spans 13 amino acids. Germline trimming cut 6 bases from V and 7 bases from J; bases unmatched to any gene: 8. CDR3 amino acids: CASRYGTEVGYTF. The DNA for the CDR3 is TGTGCCAGCAGATATGGGACAGAAGTTGGCTACACCTTC.